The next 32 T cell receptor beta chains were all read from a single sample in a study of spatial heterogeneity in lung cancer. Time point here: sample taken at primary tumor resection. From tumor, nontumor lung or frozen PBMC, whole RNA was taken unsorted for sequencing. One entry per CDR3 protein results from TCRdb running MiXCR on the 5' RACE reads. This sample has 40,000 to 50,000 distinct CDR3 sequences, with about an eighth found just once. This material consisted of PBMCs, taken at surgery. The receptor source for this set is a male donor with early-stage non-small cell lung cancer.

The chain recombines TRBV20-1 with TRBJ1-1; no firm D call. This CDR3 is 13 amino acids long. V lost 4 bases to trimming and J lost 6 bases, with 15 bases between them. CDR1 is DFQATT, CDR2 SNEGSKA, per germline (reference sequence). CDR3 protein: CSAKRMVEAEAFF. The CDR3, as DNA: TGCAGTGCTAAACGTATGGTTGAGGCTGAAGCTTTCTTT.

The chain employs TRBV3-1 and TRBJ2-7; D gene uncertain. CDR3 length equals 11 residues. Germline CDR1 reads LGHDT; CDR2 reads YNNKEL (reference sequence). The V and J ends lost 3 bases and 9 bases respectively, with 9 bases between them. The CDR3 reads CASSQLSWQYF. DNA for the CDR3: TGTGCCAGCAGCCAGCTGTCGTGGCAGTACTTC.

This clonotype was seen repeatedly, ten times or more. CDR3 sequence: CASSYAGAQYF. DNA for the CDR3: TGTGCCAGCAGTTACGCAGGTGCGCAGTACTTC. The chain joins TRBV6-5 to TRBJ2-7, with unresolved D. From germline, CDR1 is MNHEY and CDR2 SVGAGI. V lost 2 bases, J lost 9 bases, and 8 bases lay in between. CDR3 length equals 11 residues.

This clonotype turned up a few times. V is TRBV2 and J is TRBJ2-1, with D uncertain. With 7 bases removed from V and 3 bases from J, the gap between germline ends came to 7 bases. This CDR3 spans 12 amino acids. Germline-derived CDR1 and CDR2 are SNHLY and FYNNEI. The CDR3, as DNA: TGTGCCAGCAAAATGGACTACAATGAGCAGTTCTTC. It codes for CASKMDYNEQFF.

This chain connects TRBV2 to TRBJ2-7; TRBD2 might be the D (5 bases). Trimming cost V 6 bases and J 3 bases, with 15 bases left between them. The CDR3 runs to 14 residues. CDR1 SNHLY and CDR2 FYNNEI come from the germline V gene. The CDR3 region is CASRSRGVLYEQYF. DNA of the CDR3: TGTGCCAGCAGAAGTCGGGGTGTGCTCTACGAGCAGTACTTC.

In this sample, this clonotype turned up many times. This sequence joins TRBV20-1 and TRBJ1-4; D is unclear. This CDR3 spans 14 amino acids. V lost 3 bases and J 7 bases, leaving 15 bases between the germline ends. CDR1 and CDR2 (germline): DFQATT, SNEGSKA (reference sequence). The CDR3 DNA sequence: TGCAGTGCTAGGGGTCAGGAGGTGACTGAAAAACTGTTTTTT. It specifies CSARGQEVTEKLFF.

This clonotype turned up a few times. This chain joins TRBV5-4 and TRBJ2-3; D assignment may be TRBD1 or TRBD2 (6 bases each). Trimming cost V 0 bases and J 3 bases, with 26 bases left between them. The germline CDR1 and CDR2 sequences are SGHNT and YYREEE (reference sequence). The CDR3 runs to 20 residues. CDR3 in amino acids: CASSLAPLTYSGARTDTQYF. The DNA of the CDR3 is TGTGCCAGCAGCTTGGCCCCTTTGACTTATTCGGGGGCTCGAACAGATACGCAGTATTTT.

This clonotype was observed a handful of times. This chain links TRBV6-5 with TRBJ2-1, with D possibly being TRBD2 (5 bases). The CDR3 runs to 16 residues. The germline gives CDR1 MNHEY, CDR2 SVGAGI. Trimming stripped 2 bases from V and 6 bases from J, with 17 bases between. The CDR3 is CASSYDGTSGVNEQFF. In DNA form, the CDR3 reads TGTGCCAGCAGTTACGACGGCACTAGTGGGGTCAATGAGCAGTTCTTC.

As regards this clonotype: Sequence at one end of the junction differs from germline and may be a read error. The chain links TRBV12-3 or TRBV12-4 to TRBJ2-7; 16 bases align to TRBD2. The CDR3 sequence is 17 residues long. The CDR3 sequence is CASTLEGLAGGPDEQHF. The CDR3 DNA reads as TGTGCCAGCACCCTCGAGGGACTAGCGGGAGGGCCAGACGAGCAGCACTTC.

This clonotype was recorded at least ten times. The CDR3, as DNA: TGTGCCAGCAGCCGAACAGGGGGTACCGATACGCAGTATTTT. Its translation is CASSRTGGTDTQYF. The V call is TRBV7-2, the J call TRBJ2-3; 8 nucleotides align to TRBD1. The V gene end was trimmed by 5 bases and the J gene end by 6 bases; junction bases not matched to a gene: 7. The CDR3 is 14 residues long. CDR1 is SGHTA, CDR2 FQGNSA, per germline.

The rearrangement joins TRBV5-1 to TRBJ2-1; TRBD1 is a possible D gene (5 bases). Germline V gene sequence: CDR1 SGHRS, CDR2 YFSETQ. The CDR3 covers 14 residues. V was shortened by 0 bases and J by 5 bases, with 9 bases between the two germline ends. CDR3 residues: CASSLEQAHNEQFF. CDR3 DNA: TGCGCCAGCAGCTTGGAACAGGCCCACAATGAGCAGTTCTTC.

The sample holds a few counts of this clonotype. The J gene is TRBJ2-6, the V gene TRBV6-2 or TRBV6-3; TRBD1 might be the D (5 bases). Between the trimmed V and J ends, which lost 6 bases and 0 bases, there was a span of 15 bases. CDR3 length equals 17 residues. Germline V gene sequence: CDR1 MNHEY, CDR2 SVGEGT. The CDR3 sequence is CASSPGRVNSGANVLTF. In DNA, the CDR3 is TGTGCCAGCAGCCCCGGCAGGGTAAACTCTGGGGCCAACGTCCTGACTTTC.

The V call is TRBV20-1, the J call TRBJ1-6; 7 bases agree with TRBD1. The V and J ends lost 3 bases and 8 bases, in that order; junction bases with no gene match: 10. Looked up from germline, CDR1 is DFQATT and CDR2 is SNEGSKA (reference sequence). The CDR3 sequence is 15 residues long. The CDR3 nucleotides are TGCAGTGCTAGGGTAACAGGGGCCCCGGATTCACCCCTCCACTTT. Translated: CSARVTGAPDSPLHF.

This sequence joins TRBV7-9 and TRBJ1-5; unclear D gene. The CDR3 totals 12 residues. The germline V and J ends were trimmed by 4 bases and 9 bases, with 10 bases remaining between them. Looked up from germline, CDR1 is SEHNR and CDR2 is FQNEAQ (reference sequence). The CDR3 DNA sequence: TGTGCCAGCAGCTCCACCTGGGGGCCCCAGCATTTT. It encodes CASSSTWGPQHF.

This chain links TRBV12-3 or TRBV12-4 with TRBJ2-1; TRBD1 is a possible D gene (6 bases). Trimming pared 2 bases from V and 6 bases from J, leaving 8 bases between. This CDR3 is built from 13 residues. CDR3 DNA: TGTGCCAGCAGTTTAATCAGGGGCAATGAGCAGTTCTTC. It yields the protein CASSLIRGNEQFF.

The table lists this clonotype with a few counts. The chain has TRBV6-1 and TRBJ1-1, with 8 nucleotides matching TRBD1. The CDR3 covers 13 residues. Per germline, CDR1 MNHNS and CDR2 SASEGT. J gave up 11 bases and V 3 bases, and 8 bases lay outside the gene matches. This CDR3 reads CASSDDRGTKAFF. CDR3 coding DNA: TGTGCCAGCAGTGACGACAGGGGCACTAAGGCTTTCTTT.

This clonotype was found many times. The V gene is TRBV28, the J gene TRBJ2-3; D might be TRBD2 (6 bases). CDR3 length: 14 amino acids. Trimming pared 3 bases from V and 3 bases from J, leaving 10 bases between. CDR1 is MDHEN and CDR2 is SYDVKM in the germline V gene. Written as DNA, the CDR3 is TGTGCCAGCAGTTTGGGCGGGATAACAGATACGCAGTATTTT. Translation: CASSLGGITDTQYF.

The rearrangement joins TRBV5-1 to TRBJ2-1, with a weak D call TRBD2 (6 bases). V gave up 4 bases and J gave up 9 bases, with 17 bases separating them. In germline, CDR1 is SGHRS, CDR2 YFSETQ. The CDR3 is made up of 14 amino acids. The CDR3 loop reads CASSRAGRLGEQFF. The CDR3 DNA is TGCGCCAGCAGCCGGGCCGGGAGATTAGGTGAGCAGTTCTTC.

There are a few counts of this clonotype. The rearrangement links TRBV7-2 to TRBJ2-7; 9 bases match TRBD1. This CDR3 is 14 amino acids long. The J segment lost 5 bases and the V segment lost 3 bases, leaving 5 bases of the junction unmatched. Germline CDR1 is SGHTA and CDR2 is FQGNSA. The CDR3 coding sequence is TGTGCCAGCAGCTTCTCGGGACAGGGAGACGAGCAGTACTTC. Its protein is CASSFSGQGDEQYF.

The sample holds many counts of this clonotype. DNA of the CDR3: TGTGCCAGCAGCTTGGCTAGCGGGGGGGTATACAATGAGCAGTTCTTC. This sequence encodes CASSLASGGVYNEQFF. The chain combines TRBV7-9 with TRBJ2-1; 12 bases match TRBD2. Per the germline V gene, CDR1 is SEHNR and CDR2 is FQNEAQ (reference sequence). V dropped 3 bases and J dropped 4; count of bases not matched to a gene: 4. The CDR3 has 16 amino acids.

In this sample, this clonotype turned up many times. CDR3 nucleotides: TGTGCCAGCAGTTTGGGACGAGCCAACGTCCTGACTTTC. Protein product: CASSLGRANVLTF. This chain connects TRBV28 to TRBJ2-6; D could derive from TRBD1 or TRBD2 (5 bases each). Trimming cost V 3 bases and J 7 bases, with 7 bases left between them. Germline V gene sequence: CDR1 MDHEN, CDR2 SYDVKM. CDR3 length equals 13 residues.

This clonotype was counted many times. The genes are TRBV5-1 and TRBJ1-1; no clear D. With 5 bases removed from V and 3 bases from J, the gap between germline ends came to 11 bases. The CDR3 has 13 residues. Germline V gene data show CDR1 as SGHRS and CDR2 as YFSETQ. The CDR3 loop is CASRAGSDTEAFF. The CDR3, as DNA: TGCGCCAGCAGAGCCGGTAGCGACACTGAAGCTTTCTTT.

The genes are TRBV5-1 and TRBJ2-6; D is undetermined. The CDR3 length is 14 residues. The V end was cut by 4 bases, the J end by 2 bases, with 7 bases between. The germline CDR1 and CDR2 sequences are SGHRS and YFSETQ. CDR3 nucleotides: TGCGCCAGCAGCCTTACAGCTGGGGCCAACGTCCTGACTTTC. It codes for CASSLTAGANVLTF.

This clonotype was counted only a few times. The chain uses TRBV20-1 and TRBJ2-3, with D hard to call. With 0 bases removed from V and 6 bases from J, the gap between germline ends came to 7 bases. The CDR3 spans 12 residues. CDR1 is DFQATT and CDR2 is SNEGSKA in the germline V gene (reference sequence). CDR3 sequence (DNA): TGCAGTGCTAGAGATTGGTCGGATACGCAGTATTTT. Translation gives CSARDWSDTQYF.

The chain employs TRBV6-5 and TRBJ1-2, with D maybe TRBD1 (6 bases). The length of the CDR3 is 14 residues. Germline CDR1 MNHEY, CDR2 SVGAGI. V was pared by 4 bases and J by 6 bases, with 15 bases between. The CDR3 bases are TGTGCCAGCAGTTCGGACAGTAGTTGGGATGGCTACACCTTC. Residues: CASSSDSSWDGYTF.

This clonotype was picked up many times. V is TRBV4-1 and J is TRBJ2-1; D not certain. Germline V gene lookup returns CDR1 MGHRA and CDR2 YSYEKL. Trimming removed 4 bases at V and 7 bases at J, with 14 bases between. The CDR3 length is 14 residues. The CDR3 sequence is CASSPAFLGNEQFF. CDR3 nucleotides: TGCGCCAGCAGCCCAGCATTCCTTGGGAATGAGCAGTTCTTC.

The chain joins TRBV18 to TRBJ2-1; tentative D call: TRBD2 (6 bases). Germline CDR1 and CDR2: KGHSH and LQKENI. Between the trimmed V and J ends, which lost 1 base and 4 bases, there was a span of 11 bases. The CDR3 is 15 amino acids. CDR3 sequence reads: CASSPQEGTYNEQFF. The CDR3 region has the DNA TGTGCCAGCTCACCACAGGAGGGGACTTACAATGAGCAGTTCTTC.

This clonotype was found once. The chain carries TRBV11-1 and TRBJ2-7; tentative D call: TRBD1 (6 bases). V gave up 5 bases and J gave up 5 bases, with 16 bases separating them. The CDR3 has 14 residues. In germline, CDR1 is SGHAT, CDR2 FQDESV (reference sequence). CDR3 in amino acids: CASSPRQETDEQYF. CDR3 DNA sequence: TGTGCCAGCAGCCCGCGACAGGAAACGGACGAGCAGTACTTC.

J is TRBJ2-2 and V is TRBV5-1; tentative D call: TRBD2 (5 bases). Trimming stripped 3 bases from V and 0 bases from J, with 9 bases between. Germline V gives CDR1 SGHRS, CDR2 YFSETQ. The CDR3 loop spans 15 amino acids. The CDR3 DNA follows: TGCGCCAGCAGCTACGACGGGGCGAACACCGGGGAGCTGTTTTTT. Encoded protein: CASSYDGANTGELFF.

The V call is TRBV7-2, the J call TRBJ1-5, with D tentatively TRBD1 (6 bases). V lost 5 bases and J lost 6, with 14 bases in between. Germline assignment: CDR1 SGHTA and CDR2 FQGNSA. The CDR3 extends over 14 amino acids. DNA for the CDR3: TGTGCCAGCAGCCCGCGCCAGGGGAGTCAGCCCCAGCATTTT. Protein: CASSPRQGSQPQHF.

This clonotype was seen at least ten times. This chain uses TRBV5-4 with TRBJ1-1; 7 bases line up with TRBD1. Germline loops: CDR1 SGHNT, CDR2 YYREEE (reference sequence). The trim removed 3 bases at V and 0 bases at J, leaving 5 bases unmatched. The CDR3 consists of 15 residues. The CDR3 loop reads CASSSNRGLNTEAFF. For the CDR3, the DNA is TGTGCCAGCAGCTCCAACAGGGGCTTGAACACTGAAGCTTTCTTT.

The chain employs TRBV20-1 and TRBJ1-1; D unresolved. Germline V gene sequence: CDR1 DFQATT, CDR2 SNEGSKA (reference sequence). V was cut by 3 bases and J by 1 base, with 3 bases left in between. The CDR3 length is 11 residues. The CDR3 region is CSASRNTEAFF. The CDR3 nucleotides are TGCAGTGCTAGTCGGAACACTGAAGCTTTCTTT.